A single sample gave rise to the 27 T cell receptor beta chains below, sequenced in a study of control samples from healthy donors and cancer patients. The repertoire was sequenced with immunoSEQ multiplex PCR; TCRdb's copy has only in-frame clones and lacks some. This repertoire shows under 200,000 clones, 91% found once; its top ten account for 1.5%. Input material: blood. The receptor set was obtained from a woman aged 30 to 39 in good health.

The chain recombines TRBV5-1 with TRBJ1-1; perhaps TRBD1 as D (5 bases). V dropped 4 bases and J dropped 1 base, with 14 bases sitting between them. The CDR3 runs 15 residues. Germline V lookup: CDR1 SGHRS, CDR2 YFSETQ. The CDR3 coding sequence is TGCGCCAGCAGCCGACCCGGGACTGAGAACACTGAAGCTTTCTTT. This sequence encodes CASSRPGTENTEAFF.

The chain has TRBV30 and TRBJ2-4; 11 nucleotides align to TRBD2. This CDR3 has 18 residues. Germline V gives CDR1 GTSNPN, CDR2 SVGIG (reference sequence). The trim removed 1 base at V and 0 bases at J, leaving 8 bases unmatched. CDR3 sequence: CAWSGIAGGLLAKNIQYF. The CDR3 region has the DNA TGTGCCTGGAGTGGAATAGCGGGAGGGCTCCTAGCCAAAAACATTCAGTACTTC.

This chain connects TRBV9 to TRBJ2-5; 10 bases line up with TRBD2. Trimming removed 0 bases from V and 2 bases from J; junction bases left unmatched: 4. The CDR3 loop spans 16 amino acids. Germline values: CDR1 SGDLS, CDR2 YYNGEE. CDR3 bases: TGTGCCAGCAGCGTAGGACTAGCGGGTACACAAGAGACCCAGTACTTC. This translates into CASSVGLAGTQETQYF. The full variable domain, its missing parts supplied by reference TRBV9 and TRBJ2-5, is DSGVTQTPKHLITATGQRVTLRCSPRSGDLSVYWYQQSLDQGLQFLIQYYNGEERAKGNILERFSAQQFPDLHSELNLSSLELGDSALYFCASSVGLAGTQETQYFGPGTRLLVL.

The V call is TRBV6-2 or TRBV6-3, the J call TRBJ2-5, with 9 bases aligning to TRBD2. The CDR3 sequence is 14 residues long. The germline V gene encodes CDR1 MNHEY and CDR2 SVGEGT. V lost 5 bases, J lost 4 bases, and 5 bases stayed unmatched. The CDR3 nucleotides are TGTGCCAGCAGTAGGACTAGCGAATCAGAGACCCAGTACTTC. It is translated as CASSRTSESETQYF.

This clone was counted many times. The CDR3 spells CASSQGGTNLWNYGYTF. CDR3 nucleotide sequence: TGTGCCAGCAGCCAAGGGGGGACAAATCTTTGGAACTATGGCTACACCTTC. This chain joins TRBV14 and TRBJ1-2; tentatively, D is TRBD1 (6 bases). Deletions cut 1 base from V and 2 bases from J, with 17 bases between. The CDR3 length is 17 residues. Germline values: CDR1 SGHDN, CDR2 FVKESK.

In its sample, this clone was seen once. The genes are TRBV5-1 and TRBJ2-3, with TRBD2 as a possible D gene (5 bases). CDR1 is SGHRS and CDR2 is YFSETQ in the germline V gene. There are 14 residues in the CDR3. V lost 0 bases and J lost 4, with 9 bases in between. The CDR3 reads CASSLAQEADTQYF. DNA of the CDR3: TGCGCCAGCAGCTTGGCCCAGGAGGCAGATACGCAGTATTTT.

The CDR3 bases are TGTGCCAGCAGCTTAGCACAGTCCTACGAGCAGTACTTC. It specifies CASSLAQSYEQYF. The chain has TRBV7-2 and TRBJ2-7, with unresolved D. Trimming took 0 bases from V and 1 from J, leaving 4 bases between them. The CDR3 consists of 13 residues. Germline V gene lookup returns CDR1 SGHTA and CDR2 FQGNSA.

The CDR3 sequence is CASSPRDGNTEAFF. The CDR3 nucleotides are TGTGCCAGCTCACCTAGGGACGGGAACACTGAAGCTTTCTTT. The genes are TRBV18 and TRBJ1-1; possibly TRBD1 for D (5 bases). CDR3 size: 14 residues. Trimming removed 3 bases at V and 1 base at J, with 9 bases between. In germline, CDR1 is KGHSH, CDR2 LQKENI.

The chain employs TRBV24-1 and TRBJ1-2; the D gene is possibly TRBD1 (5 bases). This CDR3 comprises 15 residues. Germline V gene lookup returns CDR1 KGHDR and CDR2 SFDVKD. Between the trimmed V and J ends, which lost 0 bases and 5 bases, there was a span of 12 bases. CDR3 DNA: TGTGCCACCAGTGATTTGGGGCAGGGAGGTTATGGCTACACCTTC. It is translated as CATSDLGQGGYGYTF.

The rearrangement joins TRBV3-1 (or the pseudogene TRBV3-2) to TRBJ1-4; TRBD1 matches at 10 bases. This CDR3 has 16 amino acids. V lost 6 bases and J lost 4; bases outside the gene matches: 8. Germline CDR1 is LGHDT and CDR2 is YNNKEL (reference sequence). CDR3 protein: CASRPRQGAINEKLFF. DNA for the CDR3: TGTGCCAGCAGGCCCCGACAGGGGGCAATTAATGAAAAACTGTTTTTT.

V and J are TRBV11-2 and TRBJ2-2, with a weak D call TRBD1 (6 bases). V shed 1 base and J shed 5 bases, with 8 bases lying between them. Germline CDR1 SGHAT, CDR2 FQNNGV. This CDR3 comprises 14 residues. The CDR3, as DNA: TGTGCCAGCAGCTTAGGGACAGTAACCGGGGAGCTGTTTTTT. Its protein is CASSLGTVTGELFF.

The chain combines TRBV11-3 with TRBJ1-1; D uncertain. Germline-derived CDR1 and CDR2 are SGHNT and YENEEA. The V and J ends lost 5 bases and 1 base respectively, with 11 bases between them. The CDR3 totals 14 residues. The CDR3 DNA follows: TGTGCCAGCAGCGCACCCCGACAGAACACTGAAGCTTTCTTT. Translating it yields CASSAPRQNTEAFF.

This clone was detected once. The gene calls are TRBV27 and TRBJ2-7; 9 bases line up with TRBD1. V lost 5 bases, J lost 2 bases, and 13 bases stayed unmatched. Germline V gene data show CDR1 as MNHEY and CDR2 as SMNVEV (reference sequence). The CDR3 loop spans 17 amino acids. CDR3 loop: CASSLQGTGIGAYEQYF. Written as DNA, the CDR3 is TGTGCCAGCAGTCTCCAGGGGACAGGGATCGGCGCCTACGAGCAGTACTTC.

The chain carries TRBV7-2 and TRBJ1-5, with 8 positions matching TRBD1. The CDR3 is 14 amino acids. The V gene's germline CDR1 is SGHTA and CDR2 FQGNSA. The junction had 5 bases not matched to a gene; V was cut back by 5 bases and J by 5 bases. The CDR3 nucleotides are TGTGCCAGCAGCCCGGACAGGGTGTATCAGCCCCAGCATTTT. This encodes CASSPDRVYQPQHF. Full variable domain (outside the CDR3, taken from reference TRBV7-2 and TRBJ1-5): GAGVSQSPSNKVTEKGKDVELRCDPISGHTALYWYRQSLGQGLEFLIYFQGNSAPDKSGLPSDRFSAERTGGSVSTLTIQRTQQEDSAVYLCASSPDRVYQPQHFGDGTRLSIL.

This clone was seen a single time. V is TRBV5-4 and J is TRBJ1-4; maybe TRBD1 (6 bases). Germline V gives CDR1 SGHNT, CDR2 YYREEE (reference sequence). V lost 4 bases, J lost 7 bases, and 14 bases lay in between. The length of the CDR3 is 14 residues. For the CDR3, the DNA is TGTGCCAGCAGCCCCAGGGGTCAAGGTGAAAAACTGTTTTTT. Protein product: CASSPRGQGEKLFF.

The chain combines TRBV5-6 with TRBJ1-2; TRBD1 aligns across 7 bases. The CDR3 consists of 13 residues. Germline V lookup: CDR1 SGHDT, CDR2 YYEEEE. The trim removed 3 bases at V and 7 bases at J, leaving 6 bases unmatched. This CDR3 reads CASSSPGGPGYTF. CDR3 DNA sequence: TGTGCCAGCAGCTCCCCAGGGGGGCCTGGCTACACCTTC.

This chain uses TRBV11-1 with TRBJ2-1, with 11 positions matching TRBD1. Unmatched junction bases numbered 5, after V lost 7 bases and J lost 6 bases. The CDR3 contains 14 residues. Germline CDR1 SGHAT, CDR2 FQDESV (reference sequence). In nucleotides, the CDR3 is TGTGCCAGCACCCGGGACAGGGGGTCCAATGAGCAGTTCTTC. Translation gives CASTRDRGSNEQFF.

This clone has only one observation. CDR3 bases: TGTGCCAGCAGCCAAACCGAGACAGGGAACACTGAAGCTTTCTTT. This gives the protein CASSQTETGNTEAFF. The chain uses TRBV3-1 (or the pseudogene TRBV3-2) and TRBJ1-1; D may be TRBD1 (6 bases). Germline V lookup: CDR1 LGHDT, CDR2 YNNKEL (reference sequence). CDR3 size: 15 residues. The V end was cut by 2 bases, the J end by 1 base, with 11 bases between.

Regarding this clone: This sample includes further DNA sequences coding for the same CDR3. V gene TRBV5-1 combines with J gene TRBJ2-1, with D hard to call. This CDR3 is 11 amino acids long. The ends were cut back, 2 bases at V and 6 bases at J, with 3 bases in the middle. The germline gives CDR1 SGHRS, CDR2 YFSETQ. CDR3 DNA sequence: TGCGCCAGCAGCTTCGGCAATGAGCAGTTCTTC. Its protein is CASSFGNEQFF.

Regarding this clone: An end of the junction does not agree with germline; a read error may underlie this. The CDR3 DNA reads TGTGCCAGCAGCGTAGCGGGAGGGCAAGAGACCCAGTACTTC. As protein: CASSVAGGQETQYF. V and J are TRBV7-2 and TRBJ2-5, with 11 bases matching TRBD2. There are 14 residues in the CDR3. In germline, CDR1 is SGHTA, CDR2 FQGNSA.

The chain is built from TRBV5-1 and TRBJ1-1; 9 bases are a match to TRBD1. V was clipped by 5 bases and J by 4 bases; unmatched bases: 9. The CDR3 covers 15 residues. Germline values: CDR1 SGHRS, CDR2 YFSETQ. The CDR3 DNA reads as TGCGCCAGCAGGCCCGAACAGGGGGCGGTCACTGAAGCTTTCTTT. Protein sequence: CASRPEQGAVTEAFF.

The chain joins TRBV9 to TRBJ2-3, with 10 bases matching TRBD2. The ends lost 5 bases at V and 3 bases at J; junction bases unmatched: 6. The CDR3 has 15 amino acids. Germline CDR1 SGDLS, CDR2 YYNGEE. CDR3 loop: CASSEREGLTDTQYF. The CDR3 nucleotides are TGTGCCAGCAGTGAGCGGGAGGGCCTGACAGATACGCAGTATTTT.

This sequence joins TRBV19 and TRBJ2-3; the match to TRBD1 covers 10 bases. CDR3 length: 15 residues. Germline V gene sequence: CDR1 LNHDA, CDR2 SQIVND (reference sequence). The ends lost 4 bases at V and 2 bases at J; junction bases unmatched: 3. The CDR3 is CASSRTGGNTDTQYF. CDR3 nucleotides: TGTGCCAGTAGTAGGACAGGGGGGAACACAGATACGCAGTATTTT. Complete variable domain (other parts from reference TRBV19 and TRBJ2-3): DGGITQSPKYLFRKEGQNVTLSCEQNLNHDAMYWYRQDPGQGLRLIYYSQIVNDFQKGDIAEGYSVSREKKESFPLTVTSAQKNPTAFYLCASSRTGGNTDTQYFGPGTRLTVL.

For this clone: Other DNA sequences in this sample translate to the same CDR3. The V call is TRBV7-2, the J call TRBJ2-7, with a possible D match to TRBD2 (6 bases). CDR3 size: 14 residues. V gave up 1 base and J gave up 0 bases, with 7 bases separating them. The germline V gene encodes CDR1 SGHTA and CDR2 FQGNSA. The CDR3 sequence is CASSLDGSSYEQYF. CDR3 nucleotide sequence: TGTGCCAGCAGCTTAGACGGGAGCTCCTACGAGCAGTACTTC.

CDR3 sequence reads: CASSLVQGYNSPLHF. Here the CDR3 DNA reads TGTGCCAGCAGCTTAGTCCAGGGCTATAATTCACCCCTCCACTTT. The genes are TRBV7-2 and TRBJ1-6; possibly TRBD1 for D (5 bases). Germline lookup yields CDR1 SGHTA and CDR2 FQGNSA. The CDR3 runs 15 residues. The V and J ends lost 1 base and 3 bases respectively, with 7 bases between them. The complete variable domain, with remaining parts taken from reference TRBV7-2 and TRBJ1-6, reads GAGVSQSPSNKVTEKGKDVELRCDPISGHTALYWYRQSLGQGLEFLIYFQGNSAPDKSGLPSDRFSAERTGGSVSTLTIQRTQQEDSAVYLCASSLVQGYNSPLHFGNGTRLTVT.

V usage is TRBV11-1 and J usage is TRBJ1-3; D unclear. The CDR3 runs 13 residues. Germline CDR1 and CDR2: SGHAT and FQDESV (reference sequence). Trimming shortened V by 2 bases and J by 4 bases, and 6 bases separated the two germline ends. The CDR3 sequence: CASSLNGGNTIYF. In nucleotides, the CDR3 is TGTGCCAGCAGCTTAAATGGAGGAAACACCATATATTTT.

This chain uses TRBV9 with TRBJ1-6; TRBD1 matches 9 bases. Germline assignment: CDR1 SGDLS and CDR2 YYNGEE. CDR3 length: 15 amino acids. Trimming at V came to 3 bases and at J to 7 bases, leaving 5 bases not matched to a gene. The CDR3 protein is CASSGGQGRNSPLHF. The CDR3 region has the DNA TGTGCCAGCAGCGGGGGACAGGGTCGGAATTCACCCCTCCACTTT.